These 12 T cell receptor beta chains came from one sample sequenced in a study of blood T cells in healthy people across ages. A second PCR, run for 7 to 11 cycles, used a sample-barcoded 5' primer plus a J-beta primer mix. TCRdb called the 5' RACE reads again in MiXCR, with one record for every CDR3 protein. The data show 550,000 to 650,000 distinct CDR3 sequences, with about 28% seen just once and over 3.5% held by the top ten. The same specimen was also included in a second study, on T cells of mothers and their children.

Source material: blood. The receptors stem from a boy between 2 and 10 years old in good health.

This clonotype was seen only a few times. The chain has TRBV5-1 and TRBJ2-5; TRBD2 matches at 10 bases. V lost 5 bases and J lost 5; bases outside the gene matches: 9. The CDR3 runs to 15 residues. Germline V gene lookup returns CDR1 SGHRS and CDR2 YFSETQ. The DNA of the CDR3 is TGCGCCAGCAGGACAAGCGGGGGGGCGAGGGAGACCCAGTACTTC. It translates to CASRTSGGARETQYF.

This rearrangement joins TRBV18 to TRBJ1-4, with 11 bases fitting TRBD1. J gave up 8 bases and V 6 bases, and 5 bases lay outside the gene matches. CDR1 is KGHSH, CDR2 LQKENI, per germline. This CDR3 comprises 14 residues. This CDR3 is CASSPGTGGEKLFF. CDR3 coding DNA: TGTGCCAGCTCGCCCGGGACAGGGGGAGAAAAACTGTTTTTT.

The table lists this clonotype with a few counts. V gene TRBV7-9 combines with J gene TRBJ2-1, with a tentative D call TRBD2 (6 bases). Germline V gene data show CDR1 as SEHNR and CDR2 as FQNEAQ (reference sequence). Trimming took 3 bases from V and 7 from J, leaving 16 bases between them. The CDR3 loop spans 15 amino acids. The CDR3 nucleotides are TGTGCCAGCAGCTTTAACGGCCTGAGCGGGAATGAGCAGTTCTTC. Residues: CASSFNGLSGNEQFF.

The gene calls are TRBV5-5 and TRBJ2-7; TRBD1 agrees at 11 bases. Trimming cost V 4 bases and J 4 bases; bases outside gene matches: 7. Germline CDR1 and CDR2: SGHKS and YYEKEE (reference sequence). The CDR3 is 15 amino acids. The CDR3 sequence is CASSPGQGVFYEQYF. CDR3 sequence (DNA): TGTGCCAGCAGCCCGGGACAGGGGGTATTTTACGAGCAGTACTTC.

The V call is TRBV30, the J call TRBJ2-1, with 10 positions matching TRBD2. Germline-derived CDR1 and CDR2 are GTSNPN and SVGIG (reference sequence). CDR3 length: 17 residues. After removal of 4 bases from V and 4 bases from J, the junction contained 13 bases not matched to a gene. The CDR3 region is CAWKGSGGPSLYNEQFF. As DNA, the CDR3 is TGTGCCTGGAAGGGTAGCGGGGGGCCCTCTCTTTACAATGAGCAGTTCTTC.

V and J are TRBV6-1 and TRBJ1-5; D perhaps matches TRBD1 (6 bases). Trimming took off 1 base at V and 1 base at J, with 11 bases between the two ends. CDR1 and CDR2 (germline): MNHNS, SASEGT. The CDR3 is made up of 16 amino acids. This chain's CDR3 is CASSEVFTGSNQPQHF. Here the CDR3 DNA reads TGTGCCAGCAGTGAAGTATTTACAGGGAGCAATCAGCCCCAGCATTTT.

The CDR3 nucleotides are TGCGCCAGCAGCTTGGCTCCGGGATCAATCGGAAACACCATATATTTT. Translating it yields CASSLAPGSIGNTIYF. This sequence joins TRBV5-1 and TRBJ1-3, with unresolved D. Trimming took off 0 bases at V and 4 bases at J, with 14 bases between the two ends. The CDR3 has 16 residues. Germline V lookup: CDR1 SGHRS, CDR2 YFSETQ.

Points on this clonotype: The junction shows a germline mismatch at one end, possibly a read error. The chain recombines TRBV12-3 or TRBV12-4 with TRBJ2-7, with D unclear. This CDR3 is built from 12 residues. The CDR3 DNA follows: TGTGCCAGCAGTTTAAGGCTGTACGACCAGTACTTC. Translation: CASSLRLYDQYF.

The J gene is TRBJ2-5, the V gene TRBV7-9; D tentatively fits TRBD1 or TRBD2 (5 bases each). The J call may not be correct, given that the DNA end is closer to TRBJ2-7. The CDR3 spans 14 residues. Per germline, CDR1 SEHNR and CDR2 FQNEAQ (reference sequence). CDR3: CASSYPMGVHEQYF. The CDR3 DNA reads as TGTGCCAGCAGCTATCCAATGGGGGTCCACGAGCAGTACTTC.

This clonotype occurred a few times. The V gene is TRBV25-1, the J gene TRBJ1-2; D not resolved. V lost 3 bases and J lost 2, with 7 bases in between. The CDR3 runs 13 residues. CDR1 is MGHDK, CDR2 SYGVNS, per germline. For the CDR3, the DNA is TGTGCCAGCAGTGAGCCGGGGAACTATGGCTACACCTTC. Translated: CASSEPGNYGYTF.

This clonotype was recorded many times. The chain carries TRBV5-1 and TRBJ2-7, with TRBD2 identical over 10 bases. CDR3 length: 15 residues. V dropped 5 bases and J dropped 7; count of bases not matched to a gene: 12. CDR1 is SGHRS and CDR2 is YFSETQ in the germline V gene. The DNA for the CDR3 is TGCGCCAGCAGGCAGCAAGCGGGGGGGCCTTGGGAGCAGTACTTC. Translation gives CASRQQAGGPWEQYF.

This clonotype was seen at least ten times. The chain couples TRBV7-6 to TRBJ2-1, with TRBD1 as a possible D gene (5 bases). Trimming took 1 base from V and 1 from J, leaving 8 bases between them. This CDR3 region has 15 residues. Germline V gene sequence: CDR1 SGHVS, CDR2 FNYEAQ. The CDR3 DNA follows: TGTGCCAGCAGCTTAGAACCAGGGTCCTACAATGAGCAGTTCTTC. Its protein is CASSLEPGSYNEQFF.